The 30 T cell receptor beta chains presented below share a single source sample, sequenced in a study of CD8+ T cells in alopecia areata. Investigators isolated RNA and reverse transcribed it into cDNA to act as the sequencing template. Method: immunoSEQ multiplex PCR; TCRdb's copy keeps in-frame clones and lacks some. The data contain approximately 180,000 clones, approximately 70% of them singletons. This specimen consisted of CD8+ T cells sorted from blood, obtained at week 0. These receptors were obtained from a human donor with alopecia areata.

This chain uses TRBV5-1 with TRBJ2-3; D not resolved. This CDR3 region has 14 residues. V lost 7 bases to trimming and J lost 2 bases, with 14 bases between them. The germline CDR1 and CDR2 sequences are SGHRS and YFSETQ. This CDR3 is CASCPDLLTDTQYF. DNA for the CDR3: TGCGCCAGCTGTCCTGATCTTCTCACAGATACGCAGTATTTT.

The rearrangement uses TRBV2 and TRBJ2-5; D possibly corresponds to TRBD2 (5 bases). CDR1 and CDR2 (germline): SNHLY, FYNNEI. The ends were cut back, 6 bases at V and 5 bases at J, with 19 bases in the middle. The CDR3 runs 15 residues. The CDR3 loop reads CASRSGTQGWETQYF. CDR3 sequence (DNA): TGTGCCAGCAGATCGGGAACTCAAGGGTGGGAGACCCAGTACTTC.

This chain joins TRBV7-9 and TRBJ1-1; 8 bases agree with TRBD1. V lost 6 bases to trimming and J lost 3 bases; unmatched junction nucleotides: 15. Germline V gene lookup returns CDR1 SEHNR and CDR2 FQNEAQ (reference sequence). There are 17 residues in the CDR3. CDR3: CASSGVETGVPYTEAFF. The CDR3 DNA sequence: TGTGCCAGCAGTGGTGTGGAGACAGGGGTTCCTTACACTGAAGCTTTCTTT. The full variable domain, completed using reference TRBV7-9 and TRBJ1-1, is DTGVSQNPRHKITKRGQNVTFRCDPISEHNRLYWYRQTLGQGPEFLTYFQNEAQLEKSRLLSDRFSAERPKGSFSTLEIQRTEQGDSAMYLCASSGVETGVPYTEAFFGQGTRLTVV.

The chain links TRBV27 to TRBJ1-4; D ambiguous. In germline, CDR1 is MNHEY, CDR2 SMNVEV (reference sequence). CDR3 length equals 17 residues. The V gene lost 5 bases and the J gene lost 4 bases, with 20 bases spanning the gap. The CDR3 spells CASSRLTRYSSNEKLFF. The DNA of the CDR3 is TGTGCCAGCAGTCGATTAACCCGGTACAGCAGTAATGAAAAACTGTTTTTT.

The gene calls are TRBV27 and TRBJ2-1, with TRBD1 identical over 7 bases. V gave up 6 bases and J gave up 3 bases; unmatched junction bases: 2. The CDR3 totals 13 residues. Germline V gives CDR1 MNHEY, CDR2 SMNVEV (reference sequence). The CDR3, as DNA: TGTGCCAGCAGAACAGGGGTCTACAATGAGCAGTTCTTC. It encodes CASRTGVYNEQFF.

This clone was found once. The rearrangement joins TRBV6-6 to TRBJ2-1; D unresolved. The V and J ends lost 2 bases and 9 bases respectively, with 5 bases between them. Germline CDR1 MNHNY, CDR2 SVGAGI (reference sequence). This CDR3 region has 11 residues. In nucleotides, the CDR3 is TGTGCCAGCAGTTACGGGGTTGAGCAGTTCTTC. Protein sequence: CASSYGVEQFF.

The CDR3, as DNA: TGTGCCAGCTCACCCTTAAACAATGAGCAGTTCTTC. It encodes CASSPLNNEQFF. V usage is TRBV18 and J usage is TRBJ2-1; D gene unclear. CDR3 length: 12 residues. The V gene's germline CDR1 is KGHSH and CDR2 LQKENI. V was trimmed by 3 bases and J by 5 bases, leaving 5 bases between them.

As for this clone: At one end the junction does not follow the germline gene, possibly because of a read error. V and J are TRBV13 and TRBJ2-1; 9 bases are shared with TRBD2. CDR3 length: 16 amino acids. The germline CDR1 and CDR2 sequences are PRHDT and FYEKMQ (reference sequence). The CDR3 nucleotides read TGTGCCAGCAGATTAGACCTAGCGGGGTCTTACAATGAGCAGTTCTTC. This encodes CASRLDLAGSYNEQFF.

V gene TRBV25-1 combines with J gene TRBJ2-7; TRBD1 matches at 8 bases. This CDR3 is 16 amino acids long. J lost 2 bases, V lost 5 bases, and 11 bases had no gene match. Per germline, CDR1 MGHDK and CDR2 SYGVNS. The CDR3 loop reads CASSPGTGRVPYEQYF. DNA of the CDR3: TGTGCCAGCAGTCCCGGGACAGGACGAGTACCCTACGAGCAGTACTTC.

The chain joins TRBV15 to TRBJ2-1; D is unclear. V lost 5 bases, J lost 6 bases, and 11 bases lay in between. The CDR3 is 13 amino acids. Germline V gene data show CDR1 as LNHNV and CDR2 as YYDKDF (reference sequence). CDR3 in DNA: TGTGCCACCAGCGCAAACTTCCCCAATGAGCAGTTCTTC. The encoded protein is CATSANFPNEQFF.

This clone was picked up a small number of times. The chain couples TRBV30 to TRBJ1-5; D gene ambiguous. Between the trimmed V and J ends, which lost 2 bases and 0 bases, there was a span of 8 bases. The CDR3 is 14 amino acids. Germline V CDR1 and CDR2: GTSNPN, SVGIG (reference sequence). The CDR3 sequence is CAWSWSDSNQPQHF. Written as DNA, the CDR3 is TGTGCCTGGAGTTGGTCCGATAGCAATCAGCCCCAGCATTTT.

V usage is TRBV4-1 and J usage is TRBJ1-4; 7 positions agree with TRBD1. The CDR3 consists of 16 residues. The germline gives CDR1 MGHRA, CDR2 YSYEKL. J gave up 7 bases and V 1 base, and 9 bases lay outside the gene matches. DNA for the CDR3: TGCGCCAGCAGCCAAGCCACGACAGGGTCCGGTGAAAAACTGTTTTTT. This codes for CASSQATTGSGEKLFF.

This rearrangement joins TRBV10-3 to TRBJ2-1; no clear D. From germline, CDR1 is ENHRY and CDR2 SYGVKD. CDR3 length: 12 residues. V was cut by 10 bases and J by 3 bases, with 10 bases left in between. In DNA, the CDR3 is TGTGCCAGAGAAGACCGCTACAATGAGCAGTTCTTC. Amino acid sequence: CAREDRYNEQFF.

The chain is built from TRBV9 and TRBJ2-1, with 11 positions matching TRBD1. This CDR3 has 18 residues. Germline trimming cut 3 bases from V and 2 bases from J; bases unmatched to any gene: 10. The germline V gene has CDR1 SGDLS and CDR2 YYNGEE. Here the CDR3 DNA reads TGTGCCAGCAGCGGACTTCCGGGACAGGGGGTCACCTACAATGAGCAGTTCTTC. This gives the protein CASSGLPGQGVTYNEQFF. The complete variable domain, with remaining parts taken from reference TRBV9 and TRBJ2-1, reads DSGVTQTPKHLITATGQRVTLRCSPRSGDLSVYWYQQSLDQGLQFLIQYYNGEERAKGNILERFSAQQFPDLHSELNLSSLELGDSALYFCASSGLPGQGVTYNEQFFGPGTRLTVL.

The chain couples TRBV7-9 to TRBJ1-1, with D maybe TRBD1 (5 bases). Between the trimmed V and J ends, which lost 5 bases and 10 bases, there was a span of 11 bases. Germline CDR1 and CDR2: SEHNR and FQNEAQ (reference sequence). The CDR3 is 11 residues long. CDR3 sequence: CASSPGDRAFF. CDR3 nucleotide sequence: TGTGCCAGCAGCCCTGGGGACCGAGCTTTCTTT.

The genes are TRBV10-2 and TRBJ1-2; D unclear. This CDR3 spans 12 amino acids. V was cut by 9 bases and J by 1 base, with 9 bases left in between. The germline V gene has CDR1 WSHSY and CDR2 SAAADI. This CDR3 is CARERYNYGYTF. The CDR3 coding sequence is TGCGCCAGGGAGCGCTATAACTATGGCTACACCTTC.

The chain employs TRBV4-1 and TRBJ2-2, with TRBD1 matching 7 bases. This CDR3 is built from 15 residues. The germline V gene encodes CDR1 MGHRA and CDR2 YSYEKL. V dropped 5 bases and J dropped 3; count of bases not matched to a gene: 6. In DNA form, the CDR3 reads TGCGCCAGCAGCGCCTGGGACAGTCACACCGGGGAGCTGTTTTTT. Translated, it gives CASSAWDSHTGELFF.

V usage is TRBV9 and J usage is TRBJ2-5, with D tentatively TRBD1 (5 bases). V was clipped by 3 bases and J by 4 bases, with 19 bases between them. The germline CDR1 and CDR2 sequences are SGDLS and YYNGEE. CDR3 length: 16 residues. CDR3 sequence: CASSEDIGYLRETQYF. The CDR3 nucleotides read TGTGCCAGCAGCGAGGACATCGGGTACCTCCGAGAGACCCAGTACTTC.

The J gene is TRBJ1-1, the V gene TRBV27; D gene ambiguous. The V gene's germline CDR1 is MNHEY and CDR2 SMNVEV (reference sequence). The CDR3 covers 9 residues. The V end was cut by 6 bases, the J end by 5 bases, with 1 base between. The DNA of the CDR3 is TGTGCCAGCAGAACTGAAGCTTTCTTT. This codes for CASRTEAFF.

CDR3 in DNA: TGTGCCACCAGCAGAGACACGGGACAGGACAACTATGGCTACACCTTC. The encoded protein is CATSRDTGQDNYGYTF. This sequence joins TRBV15 and TRBJ1-2, with 8 nucleotides matching TRBD1. The germline gives CDR1 LNHNV, CDR2 YYDKDF (reference sequence). The CDR3 is made up of 16 amino acids. The trim removed 0 bases at V and 2 bases at J, leaving 5 bases unmatched. Filled out from reference TRBV15 and TRBJ1-2, the complete variable domain reads DAMVIQNPRYQVTQFGKPVTLSCSQTLNHNVMYWYQQKSSQAPKLLFHYYDKDFNNEADTPDNFQSRRPNTSFCFLDIRSPGLGDTAMYLCATSRDTGQDNYGYTFGSGTRLTVV.

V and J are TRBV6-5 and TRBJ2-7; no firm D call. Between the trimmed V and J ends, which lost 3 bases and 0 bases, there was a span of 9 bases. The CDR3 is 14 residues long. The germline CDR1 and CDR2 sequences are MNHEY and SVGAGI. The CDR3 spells CASSYGPGSYEQYF. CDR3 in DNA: TGTGCCAGCAGTTATGGGCCCGGCTCCTACGAGCAGTACTTC.

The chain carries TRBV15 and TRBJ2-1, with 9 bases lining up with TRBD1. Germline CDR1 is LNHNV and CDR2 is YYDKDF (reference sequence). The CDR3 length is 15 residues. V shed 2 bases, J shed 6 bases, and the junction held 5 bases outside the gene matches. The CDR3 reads CATSRPGQGINEQFF. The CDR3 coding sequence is TGTGCCACCAGCAGACCGGGACAGGGTATCAATGAGCAGTTCTTC.

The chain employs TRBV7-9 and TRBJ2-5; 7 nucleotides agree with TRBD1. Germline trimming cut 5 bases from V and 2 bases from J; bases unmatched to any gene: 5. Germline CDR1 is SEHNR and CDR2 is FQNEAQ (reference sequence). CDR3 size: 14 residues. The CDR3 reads CASSVGGQQETQYF. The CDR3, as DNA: TGTGCCAGCAGCGTTGGGGGACAGCAAGAGACCCAGTACTTC.

The CDR3 DNA reads TGTGCCAGCAGCGCGTGGACTAGCGATGACATTCAGTACTTC. This encodes CASSAWTSDDIQYF. The chain recombines TRBV9 with TRBJ2-4, with 9 bases fitting TRBD2. Trimming took 3 bases from V and 8 from J; bases not matched to a gene: 6. Germline CDR1 and CDR2: SGDLS and YYNGEE. This CDR3 comprises 14 residues.

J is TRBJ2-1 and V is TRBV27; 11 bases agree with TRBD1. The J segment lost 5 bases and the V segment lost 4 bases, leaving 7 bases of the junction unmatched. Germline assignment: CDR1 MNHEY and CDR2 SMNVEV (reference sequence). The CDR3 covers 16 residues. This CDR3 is CASSSPRDRGNNEQFF. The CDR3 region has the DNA TGTGCCAGCAGTTCCCCGCGGGACAGGGGGAACAATGAGCAGTTCTTC.

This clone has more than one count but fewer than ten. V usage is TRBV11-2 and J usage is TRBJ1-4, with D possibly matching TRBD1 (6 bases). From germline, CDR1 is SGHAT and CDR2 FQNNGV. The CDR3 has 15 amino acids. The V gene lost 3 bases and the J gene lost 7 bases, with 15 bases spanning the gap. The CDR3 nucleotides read TGTGCCAGCAGCTTGGCACAGGGTAGGGGTGAAAAACTGTTTTTT. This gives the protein CASSLAQGRGEKLFF.

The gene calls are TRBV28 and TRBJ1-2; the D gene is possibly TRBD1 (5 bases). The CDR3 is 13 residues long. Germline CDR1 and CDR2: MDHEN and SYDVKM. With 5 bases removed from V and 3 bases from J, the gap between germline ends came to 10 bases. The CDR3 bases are TGTGCCAGCAGTCAAGTGGGGGACTATGGCTACACCTTC. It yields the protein CASSQVGDYGYTF.

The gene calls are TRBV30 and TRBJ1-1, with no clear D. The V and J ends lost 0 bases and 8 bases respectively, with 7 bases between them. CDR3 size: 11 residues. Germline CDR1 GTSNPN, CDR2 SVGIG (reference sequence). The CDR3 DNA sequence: TGTGCCTGGAGTGTTTTGGCCGAAGCTTTCTTT. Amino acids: CAWSVLAEAFF.

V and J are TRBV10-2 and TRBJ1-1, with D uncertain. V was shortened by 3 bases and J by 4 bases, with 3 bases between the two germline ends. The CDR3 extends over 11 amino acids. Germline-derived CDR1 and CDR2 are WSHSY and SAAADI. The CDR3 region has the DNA TGCGCCAGCAGTGATGGCACTGAAGCTTTCTTT. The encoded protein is CASSDGTEAFF.

CDR3 sequence: CASSQRLAGESPQETQYF. CDR3 sequence (DNA): TGCGCCAGCAGCCAAAGACTAGCGGGGGAGTCCCCACAAGAGACCCAGTACTTC. The V and J genes are TRBV4-1 and TRBJ2-5; 12 bases agree with TRBD2. The CDR3 is 18 amino acids. J gave up 2 bases and V 2 bases, and 9 bases lay outside the gene matches. Germline V gene data show CDR1 as MGHRA and CDR2 as YSYEKL.